This T cell receptor (beta chain) is drawn from a study of T-cell memory formation after mild COVID-19. This clonotype has only a few counts. Its specificity is unknown. Study results and limitations: Clones that contracted from day 15 to 85 were balanced CD4/CD8, while later expanders leaned CD4+. Contracting CD4+ clones lay largely in CM and EM, with CD8+ ones residing in EMRA.

TCR alpha and TCR beta cDNA libraries carrying sample barcodes and UMIs came from 5'RACE with constant-segment primers. A single record per CDR3 protein comes from TCRdb applying MiXCR to the 5' RACE reads. The sample has approximately 240,000 distinct CDR3 sequences, about 17% seen once; the top ten hold 3.5%. The TCR originated in a man in his late teens or twenties who had mild COVID-19 (a few samples of this study predate the infection). Cell type and time point are not known. Sequencing input: PBMCs or a T cell subset sorted from them (not recorded which).

DNA of the CDR3: TGCGCCAGCAGCCAAGATAAACTAGGCGGGGAGCTGTTTTTT. Protein product: CASSQDKLGGELFF. The chain combines TRBV4-3 with TRBJ2-2; D may be TRBD2 (5 bases). Germline values: CDR1 LGHNA, CDR2 YSLEER. V lost 0 bases and J lost 7, with 9 bases in between. This CDR3 contains 14 residues.